The 19 T cell receptor beta chains below were found in one sample sequenced in a study of blood T cells in healthy people across ages. Using a J-beta primer mix together with a sample-barcoded 5' primer, a second PCR was run for roughly 6 to 12 cycles. TCRdb fed the 5' RACE reads into MiXCR, producing one record per CDR3 protein. The table records around 990,000 distinct CDR3 sequences, more than 30% of them present only once. The source material was blood. The receptor source for this set is a man between 18 and 35 years old in good health.

The chain carries TRBV3-1 and TRBJ2-1, with D uncertain. The CDR3 is 12 amino acids. CDR1 and CDR2 (germline): LGHDT, YNNKEL (reference sequence). V lost 1 base and J lost 8, with 6 bases in between. This CDR3 is CASSQGFYEQFF. DNA of the CDR3: TGTGCCAGCAGCCAAGGATTCTATGAGCAGTTCTTC.

This clonotype was picked up many times. The rearrangement joins TRBV2 to TRBJ2-3; TRBD2 aligns across 10 bases. Looked up from germline, CDR1 is SNHLY and CDR2 is FYNNEI. CDR3 length: 15 amino acids. The trim removed 3 bases at V and 2 bases at J, leaving 2 bases unmatched. The CDR3 sequence: CASSEGLAHTDTQYF. In DNA form, the CDR3 reads TGTGCCAGCAGTGAGGGACTAGCGCACACAGATACGCAGTATTTT.

This clonotype was observed a few times. The chain couples TRBV20-1 to TRBJ2-1, with 7 bases aligning to TRBD1. V shed 6 bases and J 6 bases; nucleotides not matched to a gene: 11. CDR1 is DFQATT and CDR2 is SNEGSKA in the germline V gene (reference sequence). There are 14 residues in the CDR3. CDR3 loop: CSASRGFMGNEQFF. As DNA, the CDR3 is TGCAGTGCCTCCAGGGGGTTCATGGGCAATGAGCAGTTCTTC.

The chain has TRBV13 and TRBJ2-1; D tentatively reads TRBD1 or TRBD2 (5 bases each). Germline V CDR1 and CDR2: PRHDT, FYEKMQ (reference sequence). V was clipped by 1 base and J by 2 bases, with 9 bases between them. This CDR3 contains 15 residues. This CDR3 is CASSLAQGPYNEQFF. The CDR3 coding sequence is TGTGCCAGCAGCTTAGCCCAGGGACCCTACAATGAGCAGTTCTTC.

With respect to this clonotype: One end of the junction varies from germline; a read error may be responsible. This chain connects TRBV4-1 to TRBJ1-4; no reliable D call. Looked up from germline, CDR1 is MGHRA and CDR2 is YSYEKL. The CDR3 has 12 residues. The CDR3 loop reads CASSPAGEELFF. CDR3 bases: TGCGCCAGCAGCCCGGCGGGTGAAGAACTGTTTTTT.

The chain combines TRBV20-1 with TRBJ2-2; D ambiguous. The CDR3 has 13 residues. Trimming took 0 bases from V and 4 from J, leaving 6 bases between them. CDR1 and CDR2 (germline): DFQATT, SNEGSKA (reference sequence). CDR3 region: CSARDRLTGELFF. The CDR3 DNA reads as TGCAGTGCTAGAGATCGTCTCACCGGGGAGCTGTTTTTT.

The chain is built from TRBV4-2 and TRBJ2-5; TRBD2 might be the D (6 bases). V lost 3 bases and J 3 bases, leaving 17 bases between the germline ends. The germline gives CDR1 LGHNA, CDR2 YNFKEQ. The CDR3 is 16 residues long. The CDR3 DNA is TGTGCCAGCAGCCACAGATGGGGCGGGGCAGAAGAGACCCAGTACTTC. This translates into CASSHRWGGAEETQYF.

This clonotype has more than one count but fewer than ten. This chain joins TRBV9 and TRBJ2-2; no clear D. Trimming shortened V by 0 bases and J by 0 bases, and 12 bases separated the two germline ends. The germline CDR1 and CDR2 sequences are SGDLS and YYNGEE. The CDR3 length is 17 residues. CDR3 residues: CASSVAKWQTNTGELFF. CDR3 sequence (DNA): TGTGCCAGCAGCGTAGCTAAATGGCAGACGAACACCGGGGAGCTGTTTTTT.

The V and J genes are TRBV24-1 and TRBJ2-1; 8 bases are shared with TRBD1. Germline V gene lookup returns CDR1 KGHDR and CDR2 SFDVKD. This CDR3 is 14 amino acids long. J was trimmed by 6 bases and V by 3 bases; bases with no gene match: 3. CDR3 DNA: TGTGCCACCAGTGATACCGGACAGGGCAATGAGCAGTTCTTC. It codes for CATSDTGQGNEQFF.

This clonotype has only one observation. V is TRBV29-1 and J is TRBJ2-5; no firm D call. The J call could be wrong; TRBJ2-7 is a better fit for the DNA end. In germline, CDR1 is SQVTM, CDR2 ANQGSEA. The CDR3 has 11 amino acids. The CDR3 sequence is CSVLSPYEQYF. In nucleotides, the CDR3 is TGCAGCGTTCTAAGCCCCTACGAGCAGTACTTC.

This clonotype was observed a single time. This may be a read error, as it is one base from a much larger clone. The chain is built from TRBV4-2 and TRBJ2-3, with 10 bases that match TRBD2. This CDR3 comprises 17 residues. Germline assignment: CDR1 LGHNA and CDR2 YNFKEQ. The CDR3 is CACSQGSLAGGTDTQYF. DNA of the CDR3: TGTGCCTGCAGCCAAGGATCCTTAGCGGGAGGAACAGATACGCAGTATTTT.

The chain combines TRBV27 with TRBJ2-3; tentatively, D is TRBD2 (5 bases). This CDR3 region has 18 residues. In germline, CDR1 is MNHEY, CDR2 SMNVEV (reference sequence). Trimming shortened V by 2 bases and J by 0 bases, and 18 bases separated the two germline ends. The CDR3: CASSLPVEGALSTDTQYF. The CDR3 DNA reads as TGTGCCAGCAGTTTACCGGTCGAGGGAGCGCTTAGCACAGATACGCAGTATTTT.

The V and J genes are TRBV29-1 and TRBJ2-1; tentative D call: TRBD2 (5 bases). V was cut by 3 bases and J by 8 bases, with 11 bases left in between. The CDR3 runs 12 residues. The germline CDR1 and CDR2 sequences are SQVTM and ANQGSEA. CDR3 protein: CSVEVTDYEQFF. The CDR3 DNA reads TGCAGCGTTGAGGTGACGGACTATGAGCAGTTCTTC.

The J gene is TRBJ2-7, the V gene TRBV20-1; 7 nucleotides agree with TRBD1. The CDR3 length is 15 residues. Germline V lookup: CDR1 DFQATT, CDR2 SNEGSKA (reference sequence). With V trimmed by 5 bases and J by 4 bases, 14 bases remained unmatched. The CDR3 here is CSAQPFEQGWYEQYF. The CDR3 DNA follows: TGCAGTGCTCAACCCTTCGAACAGGGGTGGTACGAGCAGTACTTC.

This clonotype was found a few times. The rearrangement links TRBV10-3 to TRBJ2-1, with 9 bases aligning to TRBD2. Germline values: CDR1 ENHRY, CDR2 SYGVKD. The CDR3 contains 15 residues. Losses at the gene ends were 0 bases for V and 4 bases for J; bases not matched to a gene: 1. The CDR3 region is CAISESSGRYNEQFF. As DNA, the CDR3 is TGTGCCATCAGTGAGTCTAGCGGGAGATACAATGAGCAGTTCTTC.

This clonotype was seen a few times. The rearrangement joins TRBV12-3 or TRBV12-4 to TRBJ2-3, with 9 bases identical to TRBD2. The CDR3 extends over 16 amino acids. V lost 1 base, J lost 6 bases, and 8 bases stayed unmatched. The CDR3 nucleotides read TGTGCCAGCAGTTTAGGATTTAGCGGGGGTCCCGATACGCAGTATTTT. Its translation is CASSLGFSGGPDTQYF.

Concerning this clonotype: An end of the junction differs from the germline gene, which may be a read error. The chain is built from TRBV6-6 and TRBJ2-1; a possible D gene is TRBD2 (6 bases). Germline values: CDR1 MNHNY, CDR2 SVGAGI (reference sequence). The CDR3 is made up of 15 amino acids. The CDR3 sequence is CAGSYDAGRFNEQFF. The CDR3 nucleotides read TGTGCCGGCAGTTACGACGCAGGGAGGTTCAATGAGCAGTTCTTC.

V is TRBV9 and J is TRBJ2-3, with D perhaps being TRBD1 or TRBD2 (5 bases each). Trimming stripped 3 bases from V and 2 bases from J, with 16 bases between. There are 16 residues in the CDR3. The germline V gene has CDR1 SGDLS and CDR2 YYNGEE. For the CDR3, the DNA is TGTGCCAGCAGCGAGACCGACCGGGGCTACACAGATACGCAGTATTTT. It translates to CASSETDRGYTDTQYF. Full variable domain (outside the CDR3, taken from reference TRBV9 and TRBJ2-3): DSGVTQTPKHLITATGQRVTLRCSPRSGDLSVYWYQQSLDQGLQFLIQYYNGEERAKGNILERFSAQQFPDLHSELNLSSLELGDSALYFCASSETDRGYTDTQYFGPGTRLTVL.

A single count supports this clonotype. The rearrangement links TRBV7-9 to TRBJ2-5; 9 bases line up with TRBD2. J gave up 11 bases and V 4 bases, and 17 bases lay outside the gene matches. The CDR3 has 16 amino acids. In germline, CDR1 is SEHNR, CDR2 FQNEAQ (reference sequence). DNA for the CDR3: TGTGCCAGCAGCTCGCAGGGACTAGCTCCTTGGGATGAGCAGTACTTC. Encoded protein: CASSSQGLAPWDEQYF.